The rows below give T cell receptor beta chains drawn from one sample of a study of control samples from healthy donors and cancer patients. Libraries were prepared by immunoSEQ multiplex PCR; TCRdb keeps only in-frame clonotypes and omits some of them. This table has about 120,000 clones, more than 85% appearing once. The sequencing input was blood. The source is a man aged 18 to 30 in good health. CDR3s include the opening cysteine and the closing phenylalanine or tryptophan. Fields, in order: J gene, clone size, D gene, V gene, CDR3 DNA, CDR3 protein. The D gene is left open where the match is weak. Clone size is stated in some rows and not others, as once, few, many or a class when expanded.

TRBJ2-1,NA,NA,TRBV30,TGTGCCTGGGGACGAAGGAGGCAGTTCTTC,CAWGRRRQFF
TRBJ1-2,NA,NA,TRBV7-9,TGTGCCAGCAGCGACGAGGGGGGGCGCTTAAACTATGGCTACACCTTC,CASSDEGGRLNYGYTF
TRBJ2-1,NA,NA,TRBV18,TGTGCCAGCTCACCTATACTTGGTTCCCTCCGTGGCAATGAGCAGTTCTTC,CASSPILGSLRGNEQFF
TRBJ1-6,NA,NA,TRBV11-2,TGTGCCAGCAGATTGGGGGTGGGCTCACCCCTCCACTTT,CASRLGVGSPLHF
TRBJ2-1,NA,NA,TRBV6-1,TGTGCCAGCAGTGAATCGGGGCTAAGACACCCCAATGAGCAGTTCTTC,CASSESGLRHPNEQFF
TRBJ2-7,few,NA,TRBV20-1,TGCAGTGCTAGATCTTCCCCCGAGCAGTACTTC,CSARSSPEQYF
TRBJ1-3,NA,TRBD1,TRBV9,TGTGCCAGCAGCCACGGACAGGGAAGAATGAAAGATGGTTCGAACACCATATATTTT,CASSHGQGRMKDGSNTIYF
TRBJ1-6,NA,TRBD1,TRBV7-2,TGTGCCAGCAGCCCTTCCTCCCGATTGGGACAGGGCTACAATTCACCCCTCCACTTT,CASSPSSRLGQGYNSPLHF
TRBJ2-1,few,NA,TRBV9,TGTGCCAGCAGCCGCAACCCCCCTTACAATGAGCAGTTCTTC,CASSRNPPYNEQFF
TRBJ2-5,NA,NA,TRBV10-3,TGTGCCATCAGTGATAGTGGGGAGACCCAGTACTTC,CAISDSGETQYF
TRBJ1-1,NA,NA,TRBV7-3,TGTGCCAGCAGCCGTGACGGTGACACTGAAGCTTTCTTT,CASSRDGDTEAFF
TRBJ2-7,NA,TRBD1,TRBV28,TGTGCCAGCAGTCCGAGACAGGGCCTGTCCTACGAGCAGTACTTC,CASSPRQGLSYEQYF
TRBJ2-1,NA,TRBD2,TRBV6-1,TGTGCCAGCAGTGAATGGGGACTAGACAACAATGAGCAGTTCTTC,CASSEWGLDNNEQFF
TRBJ2-7,NA,NA,TRBV10-2,TGCGCCAGCAGTCAAGGTGGTTTCTCCTACGAGCAGTACTTC,CASSQGGFSYEQYF
TRBJ2-1,NA,TRBD2,TRBV18,TGTGCCAGCTCACCACCGATATTAGCGGGGGAGTACAATGAGCAGTTCTTC,CASSPPILAGEYNEQFF
TRBJ1-5,NA,NA,TRBV28,TGTGCCAGCAACCCTACAGGGTATGGGCAGCCCCAGCATTTT,CASNPTGYGQPQHF
TRBJ1-4,NA,NA,TRBV27,TGTGCCAGCAGTTTTTATGGGACGACGAATGAAAAACTGTTTTTT,CASSFYGTTNEKLFF
TRBJ1-2,NA,NA,TRBV7-9,TGTGCCAGCAGATCGGGAGGGAGTGGCTACACCTTC,CASRSGGSGYTF
TRBJ1-1,NA,NA,TRBV10-1,TGCGCCAGCAGGGCTGGTGGCGGGGGTGAAGCTTTCTTT,CASRAGGGGEAFF
TRBJ2-5,NA,NA,TRBV12-1,TGTGCCACCGAAGGCGGAGAGACCCAGTACTTC,CATEGGETQYF
TRBJ1-1,NA,NA,TRBV12-3/TRBV12-4,TGTGCCAGCAGTCCAGTGATGTCAGCTGCTTTCTTT,CASSPVMSAAFF
TRBJ2-2,NA,NA,TRBV15,TGTGCCACCAGCAGAGGACGGGGCGCGAACACCGGGGAGCTGTTTTTT,CATSRGRGANTGELFF
TRBJ1-2,NA,TRBD1,TRBV6-5,TGTGCCAGCAGTCCCTGGGACAGGGCGGGCGGCTACACCTTC,CASSPWDRAGGYTF
TRBJ2-2,NA,NA,TRBV5-4,TGTGCCAGCAGCTTGATGTTATGGGAAAGTACCGGGGAGCTGTTTTTT,CASSLMLWESTGELFF
TRBJ2-7,few,TRBD2,TRBV27,TGTGCCAGCAGCCTAGAAGCGGGAGGGTACCACGAGCAGTACTTC,CASSLEAGGYHEQYF
TRBJ2-5,NA,NA,TRBV6-5,TGTGCCAGCAGGGCGGGACTCCCGCAAGAGACCCAGTACTTC,CASRAGLPQETQYF
TRBJ1-3,NA,NA,TRBV6-5,TGTGCCAGCGGGCCTGGAAACACCATATATTTT,CASGPGNTIYF
TRBJ2-7,NA,NA,TRBV14,TGTGCCAGCAGCCAAAACAGCAACTCCTACGAGCAGTACTTC,CASSQNSNSYEQYF
TRBJ1-1,NA,NA,TRBV25-1,TGTGCCAGCACGGGGACAAGGAACACTGAAGCTTTCTTT,CASTGTRNTEAFF
TRBJ2-3,once,NA,TRBV2,TGTGCCAGCAGTGCTGGTAGCAGCTCCCTCACAGATACGCAGTATTTT,CASSAGSSSLTDTQYF
TRBJ2-7,NA,TRBD2,TRBV7-9,TGTGCCAGCAGCTCTGAAAGCGGGAGGGCCAGTTACGAGCAGTACTTC,CASSSESGRASYEQYF
TRBJ2-7,NA,TRBD1,TRBV27,TGTGCCAGCAGTCTCTGGATTGGACAGGGGGAGTACGAGCAGTACTTC,CASSLWIGQGEYEQYF
TRBJ2-3,NA,TRBD2,TRBV10-3,TGTGCCATCAGTGAAAGGCTAGCGGGAGGCACAGATACGCAGTATTTT,CAISERLAGGTDTQYF
TRBJ1-5,NA,NA,TRBV10-3,TGTGCCATCAGTCCGCGGAGCAATCAGCCCCAGCATTTT,CAISPRSNQPQHF
TRBJ2-2,NA,TRBD2,TRBV11-3,TGTGCCAGCACAACTAGCGGGAGGGGCACCGGGGAGCTGTTTTTT,CASTTSGRGTGELFF
TRBJ2-7,NA,NA,TRBV19,TGTGCCAGTAGTATCGGATGGACAGGAGGGGAGCAGTACTTC,CASSIGWTGGEQYF
TRBJ1-1,medium-sized,NA,TRBV24-1,TGTGCCACCAGGACAGGGAACACTGAAGCTTTCTTT,CATRTGNTEAFF
TRBJ1-4,few,NA,TRBV6-5,TGTGCCAGCCGCCGTGGAGTAACTAATGAAAAACTGTTTTTT,CASRRGVTNEKLFF